This TCR beta chain was documented in a study of CD8 T cells in Susac syndrome. About the research overall: The Susac syndrome patients that were sequenced included 5 or 6 with active disease and under 10 in remission. There were Susac syndrome patients who were therapy-naive at blood draw, others on corticosteroids, and others on intravenous immunoglobulin alone.

About this clonotype: Its antigen is as yet unknown.

Study conclusions and caveats: Clonal expansion was absent from the CD4+ T cell repertoires in Susac syndrome.

Between the trimmed V and J ends, which lost 6 bases and 5 bases, there was a span of 10 bases. The CDR3 is 11 residues long. CDR1 and CDR2 (germline): GTSNPN, SVGIG (reference sequence). RNA, at roughly 0.45 to 1 ug, was reverse transcribed with random hexamers. A single record per CDR3 protein comes from TCRdb applying MiXCR to the immunoSEQ multiplex PCR reads. The sample holds under 250,000 distinct CDR3 sequences, approximately 94% seen once. Patients with Susac syndrome met diagnostic criteria defined recently for definite or probable disease. The TCR sequence derives from a human donor with Susac syndrome. The sample comprised CD4+ T cells from PBMCs. V and J are TRBV30 and TRBJ1-2; the D is unclear. CDR3 region: CACSERYGYTF. In nucleotides, the CDR3 is TGTGCCTGTAGCGAACGATATGGCTACACCTTC.